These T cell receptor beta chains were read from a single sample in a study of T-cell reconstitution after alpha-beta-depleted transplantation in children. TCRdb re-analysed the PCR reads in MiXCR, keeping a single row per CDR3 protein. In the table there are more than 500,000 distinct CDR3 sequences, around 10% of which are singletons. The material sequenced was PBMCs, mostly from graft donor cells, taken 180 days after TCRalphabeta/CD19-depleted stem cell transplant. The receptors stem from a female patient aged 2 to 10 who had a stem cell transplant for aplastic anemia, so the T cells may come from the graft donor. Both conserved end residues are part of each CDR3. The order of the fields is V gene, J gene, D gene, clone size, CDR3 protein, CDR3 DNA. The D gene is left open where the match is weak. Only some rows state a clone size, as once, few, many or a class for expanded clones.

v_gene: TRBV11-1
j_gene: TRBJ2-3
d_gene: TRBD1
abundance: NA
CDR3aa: CASSLGPGGFTDTQYF
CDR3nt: TGTGCCAGCAGCTTAGGTCCAGGGGGTTTCACAGATACGCAGTATTTT

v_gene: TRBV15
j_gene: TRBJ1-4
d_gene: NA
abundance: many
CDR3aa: CATSRVGTENEKLFF
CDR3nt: TGTGCCACCAGCAGAGTCGGAACAGAGAATGAAAAACTGTTTTTT

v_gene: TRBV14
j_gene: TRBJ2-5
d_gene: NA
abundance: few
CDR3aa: CASTDGQETQYF
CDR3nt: TGTGCCAGCACGGACGGCCAAGAGACCCAGTACTTC

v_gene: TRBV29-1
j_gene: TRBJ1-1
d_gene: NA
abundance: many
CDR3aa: CSVNAENTEAFF
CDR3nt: TGCAGCGTGAACGCAGAGAACACTGAAGCTTTCTTT

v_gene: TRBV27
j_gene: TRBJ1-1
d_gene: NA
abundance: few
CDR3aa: CASNLRGRNTEAFF
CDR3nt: TGTGCCAGCAACCTACGGGGCCGGAACACTGAAGCTTTCTTT

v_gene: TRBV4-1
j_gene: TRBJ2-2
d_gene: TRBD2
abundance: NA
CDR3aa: CASSDLAGGHGELFF
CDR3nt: TGCGCCAGCAGCGATCTAGCGGGAGGCCACGGGGAGCTGTTTTTT

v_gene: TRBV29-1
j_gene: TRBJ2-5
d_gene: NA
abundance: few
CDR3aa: CSVTSVGQETQYF
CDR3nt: TGCAGCGTTACGTCAGTCGGCCAAGAGACCCAGTACTTC

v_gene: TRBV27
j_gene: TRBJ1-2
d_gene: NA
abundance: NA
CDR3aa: CASSLTGRTSYTF
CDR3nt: TGTGCCAGCAGTTTAACAGGACGTACTAGCTACACCTTC

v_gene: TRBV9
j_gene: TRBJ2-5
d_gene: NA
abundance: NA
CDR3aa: CASSVTRAGTRETQYF
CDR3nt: TGTGCCAGCAGCGTGACGCGGGCGGGAACTAGGGAGACCCAGTACTTC

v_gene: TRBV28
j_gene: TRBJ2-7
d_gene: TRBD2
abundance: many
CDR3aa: CASSFGLLAGGSLHEQYF
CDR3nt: TGTGCCAGCAGTTTTGGTTTACTAGCGGGAGGATCCCTCCACGAGCAGTACTTC

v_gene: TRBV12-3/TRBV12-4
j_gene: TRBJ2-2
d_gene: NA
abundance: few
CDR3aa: CASSFVRLGGGELFF
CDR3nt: TGTGCCAGCAGTTTTGTCAGGTTGGGAGGAGGGGAGCTGTTTTTT

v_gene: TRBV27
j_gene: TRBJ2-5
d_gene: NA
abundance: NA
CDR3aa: CASSFALPMIQETQYF
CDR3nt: TGTGCCAGCAGTTTCGCGCTCCCCATGATCCAAGAGACCCAGTACTTC

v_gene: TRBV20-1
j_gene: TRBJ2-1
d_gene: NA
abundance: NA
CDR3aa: CSAPPNRGAGEQFF
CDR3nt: TGCAGTGCCCCCCCCAATCGGGGAGCTGGTGAGCAGTTCTTC

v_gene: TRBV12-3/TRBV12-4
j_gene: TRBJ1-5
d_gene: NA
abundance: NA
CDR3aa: CASSFLGQPQHF
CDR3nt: TGTGCCAGCAGTTTTTTGGGTCAGCCCCAGCATTTT

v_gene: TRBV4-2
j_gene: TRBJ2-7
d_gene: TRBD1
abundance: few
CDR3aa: CASSQDRPQGAYEQYF
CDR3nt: TGTGCCAGCAGCCAAGATAGACCCCAGGGGGCCTACGAGCAGTACTTC

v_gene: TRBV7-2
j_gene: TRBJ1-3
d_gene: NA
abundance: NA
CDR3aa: CASSLAAPYSGNTIYF
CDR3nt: TGTGCCAGCAGCTTAGCAGCGCCGTACTCTGGAAACACCATATATTTT

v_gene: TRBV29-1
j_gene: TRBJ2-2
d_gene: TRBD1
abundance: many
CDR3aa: CSVISRRGRTGELFF
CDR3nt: TGCAGCGTTATCTCCCGTAGGGGGCGGACCGGGGAGCTGTTTTTT

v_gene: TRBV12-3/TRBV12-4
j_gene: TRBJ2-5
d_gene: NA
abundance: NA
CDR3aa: CASSFVIKETQYF
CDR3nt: TGTGCCAGCAGTTTTGTAATCAAAGAGACCCAGTACTTC

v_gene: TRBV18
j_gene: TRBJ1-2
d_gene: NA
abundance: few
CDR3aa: CASSQTQGANYGYTF
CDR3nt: TGTGCCAGCTCCCAAACACAGGGTGCTAACTATGGCTACACCTTC

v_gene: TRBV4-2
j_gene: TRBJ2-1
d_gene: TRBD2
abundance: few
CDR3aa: CASSPRGGLAGGPSLPYNEQFF
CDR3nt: TGTGCCAGCAGCCCCCGAGGGGGACTAGCGGGAGGGCCCTCGTTGCCTTACAATGAGCAGTTCTTC

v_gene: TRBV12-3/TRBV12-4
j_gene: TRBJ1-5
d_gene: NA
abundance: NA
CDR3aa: CASSPGVRQPQHF
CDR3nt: TGTGCCAGCAGTCCGGGAGTCAGGCAGCCCCAGCATTTT

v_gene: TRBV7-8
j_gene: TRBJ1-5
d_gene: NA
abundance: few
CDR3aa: CASSIIGGWGGSNQPQHF
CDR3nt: TGTGCCAGCAGCATTATCGGGGGATGGGGGGGGAGCAATCAGCCCCAGCATTTT

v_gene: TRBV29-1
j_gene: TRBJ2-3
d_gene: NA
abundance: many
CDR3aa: CSGGTTDTQYF
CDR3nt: TGCAGCGGGGGGACCACAGATACGCAGTATTTT

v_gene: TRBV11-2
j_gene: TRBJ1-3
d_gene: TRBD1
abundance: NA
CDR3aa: CASRRTGQFSGNTIYF
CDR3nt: TGTGCCAGCAGACGAACGGGACAGTTCTCTGGAAACACCATATATTTT

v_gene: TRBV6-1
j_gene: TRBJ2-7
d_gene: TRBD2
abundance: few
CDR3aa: CASSDPTSGFSYEQYF
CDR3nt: TGTGCCAGCAGTGACCCCACTAGCGGGTTCTCCTACGAGCAGTACTTC

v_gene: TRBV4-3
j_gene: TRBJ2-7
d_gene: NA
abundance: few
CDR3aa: CASSQGSSPTDEQYF
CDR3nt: TGCGCCAGCAGCCAAGGGTCCTCTCCCACTGACGAGCAGTACTTC

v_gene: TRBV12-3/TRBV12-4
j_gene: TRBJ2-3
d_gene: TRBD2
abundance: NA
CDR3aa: CASSLAPAGTDTQYF
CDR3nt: TGTGCCAGCAGCCTAGCCCCAGCGGGAACAGATACGCAGTATTTT

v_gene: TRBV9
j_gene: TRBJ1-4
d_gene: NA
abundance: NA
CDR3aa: CASSVGHANEKLFF
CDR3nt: TGTGCCAGCAGCGTAGGGCACGCTAATGAAAAACTGTTTTTT